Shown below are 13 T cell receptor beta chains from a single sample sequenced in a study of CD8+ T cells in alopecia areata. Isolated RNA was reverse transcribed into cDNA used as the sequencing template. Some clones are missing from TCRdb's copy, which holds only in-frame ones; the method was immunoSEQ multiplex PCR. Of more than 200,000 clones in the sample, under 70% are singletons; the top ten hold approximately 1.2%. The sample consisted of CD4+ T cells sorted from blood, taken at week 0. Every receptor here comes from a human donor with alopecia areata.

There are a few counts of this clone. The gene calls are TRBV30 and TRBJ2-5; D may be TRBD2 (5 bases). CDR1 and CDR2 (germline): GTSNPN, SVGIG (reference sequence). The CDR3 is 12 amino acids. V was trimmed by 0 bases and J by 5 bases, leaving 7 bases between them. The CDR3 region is CAWSVAEETQYF. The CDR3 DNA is TGTGCCTGGAGTGTAGCGGAGGAGACCCAGTACTTC.

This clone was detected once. The CDR3 protein is CASGTAAHSPLHF. The DNA of the CDR3 is TGTGCCAGCGGGACAGCCGCTCATTCACCCCTCCACTTT. V gene TRBV7-9 combines with J gene TRBJ1-6; 7 bases match TRBD1. Trimming at V came to 8 bases and at J to 8 bases, leaving 6 bases not matched to a gene. This CDR3 is 13 amino acids long. The germline V gene encodes CDR1 SEHNR and CDR2 FQNEAQ (reference sequence).

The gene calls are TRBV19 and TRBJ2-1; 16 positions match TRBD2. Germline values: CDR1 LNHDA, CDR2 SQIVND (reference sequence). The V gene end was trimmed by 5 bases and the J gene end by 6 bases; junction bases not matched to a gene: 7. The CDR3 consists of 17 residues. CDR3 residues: CASSSRGTSGGVNEQFF. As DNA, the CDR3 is TGTGCCAGTAGTTCCCGCGGGACTAGCGGGGGGGTCAATGAGCAGTTCTTC.

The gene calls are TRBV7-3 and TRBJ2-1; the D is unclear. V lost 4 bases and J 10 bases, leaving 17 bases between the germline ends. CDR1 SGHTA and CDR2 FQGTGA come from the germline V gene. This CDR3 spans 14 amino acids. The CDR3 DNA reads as TGTGCCAGCAGCTCTTCCCCCGCAGAAAGGGAGCAGTTCTTC. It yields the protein CASSSSPAEREQFF. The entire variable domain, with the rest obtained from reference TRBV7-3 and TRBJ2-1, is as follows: GAGVSQTPSNKVTEKGKYVELRCDPISGHTALYWYRQSLGQGPEFLIYFQGTGAADDSGLPNDRFFAVRPEGSVSTLKIQRTERGDSAVYLCASSSSPAEREQFFGPGTRLTVL.

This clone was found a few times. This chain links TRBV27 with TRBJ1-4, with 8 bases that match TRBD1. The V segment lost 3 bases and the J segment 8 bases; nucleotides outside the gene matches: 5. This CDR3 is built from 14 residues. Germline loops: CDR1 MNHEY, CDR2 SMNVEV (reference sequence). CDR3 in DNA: TGTGCCAGCAGTTTCGGACAGGGCCGGGAAAAACTGTTTTTT. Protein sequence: CASSFGQGREKLFF.

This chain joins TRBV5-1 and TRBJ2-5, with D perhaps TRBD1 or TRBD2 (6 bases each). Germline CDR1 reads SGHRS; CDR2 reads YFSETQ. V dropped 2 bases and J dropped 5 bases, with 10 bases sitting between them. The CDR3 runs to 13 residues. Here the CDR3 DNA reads TGCGCCAGCAGCTTACCGGGGGCGGAGACCCAGTACTTC. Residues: CASSLPGAETQYF. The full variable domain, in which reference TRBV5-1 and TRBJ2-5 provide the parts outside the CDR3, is KAGVTQTPRYLIKTRGQQVTLSCSPISGHRSVSWYQQTPGQGLQFLFEYFSETQRNKGNFPGRFSGRQFSNSRSEMNVSTLELGDSALYLCASSLPGAETQYFGPGTRLLVL.

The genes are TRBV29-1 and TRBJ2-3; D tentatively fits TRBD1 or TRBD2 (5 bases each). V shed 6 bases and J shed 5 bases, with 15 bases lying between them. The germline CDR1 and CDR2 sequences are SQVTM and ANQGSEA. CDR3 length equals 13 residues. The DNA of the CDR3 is TGCAGCGTGGAGGACATTGGACGAGATACGCAGTATTTT. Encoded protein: CSVEDIGRDTQYF.

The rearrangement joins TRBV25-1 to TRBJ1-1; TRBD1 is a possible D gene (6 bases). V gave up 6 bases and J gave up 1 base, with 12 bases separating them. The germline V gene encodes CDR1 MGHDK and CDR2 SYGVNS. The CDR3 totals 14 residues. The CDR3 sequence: CASSRDNSNTEAFF. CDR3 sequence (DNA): TGTGCCAGCAGCCGGGACAACTCGAACACTGAAGCTTTCTTT.

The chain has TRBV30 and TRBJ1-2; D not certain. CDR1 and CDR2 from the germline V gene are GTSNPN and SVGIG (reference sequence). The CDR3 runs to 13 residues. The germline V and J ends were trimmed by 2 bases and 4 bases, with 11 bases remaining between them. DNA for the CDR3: TGTGCCTGGAGTCAAACGTCAGCCTATGGCTACACCTTC. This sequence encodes CAWSQTSAYGYTF.

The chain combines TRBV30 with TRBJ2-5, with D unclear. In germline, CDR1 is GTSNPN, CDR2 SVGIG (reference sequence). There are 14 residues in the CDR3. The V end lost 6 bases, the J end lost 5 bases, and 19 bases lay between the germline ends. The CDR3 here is CACPGSPGSETQYF. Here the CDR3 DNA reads TGTGCCTGTCCCGGATCCCCCGGTTCGGAGACCCAGTACTTC.

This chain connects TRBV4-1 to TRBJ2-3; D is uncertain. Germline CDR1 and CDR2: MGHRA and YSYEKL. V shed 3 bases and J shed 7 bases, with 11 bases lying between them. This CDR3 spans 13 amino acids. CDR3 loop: CASSQATRNTQYF. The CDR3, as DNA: TGCGCCAGCAGCCAGGCGACCCGTAATACGCAGTATTTT.

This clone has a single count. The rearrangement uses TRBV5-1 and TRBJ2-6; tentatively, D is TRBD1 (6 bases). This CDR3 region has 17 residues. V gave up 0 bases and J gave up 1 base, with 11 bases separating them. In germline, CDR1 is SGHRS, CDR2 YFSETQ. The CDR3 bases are TGCGCCAGCAGCTTGGCCCCCCAGGGGTCTGGGGCCAACGTCCTGACTTTC. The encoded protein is CASSLAPQGSGANVLTF.

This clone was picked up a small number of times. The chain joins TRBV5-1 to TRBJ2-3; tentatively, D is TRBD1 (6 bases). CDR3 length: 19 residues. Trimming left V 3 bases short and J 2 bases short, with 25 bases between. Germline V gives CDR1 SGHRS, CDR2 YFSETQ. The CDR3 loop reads CASSSAGGDTSEYTDTQYF. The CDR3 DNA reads TGCGCCAGCAGCTCCGCCGGTGGGGACACTTCAGAGTACACAGATACGCAGTATTTT.